This T cell receptor (beta chain) was retrieved from a study of cytomegalovirus exposure and HLA in healthy donors. Study-wide points: What a later analysis reportedly showed was that an Asian-associated ancestry cluster had fewer N-insertions than the approximately 700-donor mean. As was reported, the HLA-A and HLA-B alleles of most subjects were accurately predicted from TCR beta sequences. The analysis excluded some indistinguishable V segments, including TRBV6-2 and TRBV6-3. Differences between HLA loci emerged in a later analysis of TCR association rates, with DRB1 most and HLA-C fewest.

Trimming stripped 8 bases from V and 4 bases from J, with 17 bases between. The germline V gene encodes CDR1 SGHAT and CDR2 FQDESV (reference sequence). CDR3 length: 14 residues. In the PCR, 60 Vbeta and 13 Jbeta primers were used. Data came from immunoSEQ multiplex PCR; TCRdb stores just in-frame clones and leaves some out. This sample has about 140,000 clones, with 73% found just once. Of note for this clone: What it recognizes is unknown.

Sequencing was carried out using PBMCs. The chain carries TRBV11-1 and TRBJ1-1; D is possibly TRBD1 (6 bases). The receptor's source is a woman in her thirties or forties in good health and CMV-seronegative. The CDR3 coding sequence is TGTGCCAGCGAGAATACAGGGTCGGGCACTGAAGCTTTCTTT. This translates into CASENTGSGTEAFF.